This record covers a single TCR beta chain. The source of the sample is a study of blood T cell repertoires in COVID-19. Study-wide context: The United States, Italy and Spain supplied acute and convalescent COVID-19 samples.

In the original analysis: Researchers report that nucleated cell counts were estimated from reference gene primer amplification. Produced via immunoSEQ multiplex PCR; TCRdb's table is partial and in-frame only. From that table come the V and J calls and clone size; the DNA was used to work out D and trimming. Counted here are around 250,000 clones, approximately 88% occurring once; the ten biggest clones make up more than 0.95%. This study enrolled people aged about 18 to 90 from around 26 US geographic areas. Cohorts were assigned according to the clinical history that participants reported. The CDR3 totals 12 residues. Germline V gene sequence: CDR1 SGDLS, CDR2 YYNGEE. The ends were cut back, 4 bases at V and 7 bases at J, with 10 bases in the middle.

This TCR was recovered from a woman aged 40-49 years with acute COVID-19. The source material was PBMCs or T cells enriched from blood (not recorded which). The rearrangement joins TRBV9 to TRBJ2-3; weak D call: TRBD2 (5 bases). The CDR3 reads CASSSSHHTQYF. The CDR3 DNA follows: TGTGCCAGCAGCTCTAGCCACCATACGCAGTATTTT.